This paragraph reports one T cell receptor (beta chain). Its target is not known. The data stem from a study of T cells expressing NK-cell markers. Background on the study: There were seven HCMV-seropositive donors and one seronegative donor among the eight sequenced.

Per the germline V gene, CDR1 is MNHEY and CDR2 is SVGAGI. The CDR3 has 12 residues. General observations from the study: HCMV specificity of expanded NKG2C+ T cell clones remained unclear.

TCRdb reprocessed the 5' RACE reads and keeps a single row for each CDR3 protein, giving no DNA. Recorded here are some 140,000 distinct CDR3 sequences; the top ten clones represent around a third. Input material: blood T cells: a sorted CD56 or NKG2C T cell subset, CD4+ or CD8+ T cells, or bulk PBMC T cells (not recorded which). V is TRBV6-5 and J is TRBJ2-7; TCRdb gives TRBD1 as the D gene, but with no DNA this cannot be confirmed. This TCR derives from a woman aged 45-59 years in good health. This CDR3 reads CASSYGTGEQYF.